This entry is about one TCR beta chain. What it binds is not known. These data belong to a study of T cell responses to AZD1222 COVID-19 vaccine. Study outcomes and limitations: Across the whole spike, CD4 TCRs peaked at regions 160-218 and 743-854.

Trimming took off 3 bases at V and 8 bases at J, with 8 bases between the two ends. CDR1 LNHDA and CDR2 SQIVND come from the germline V gene (reference sequence). CDR3 length equals 13 residues. This table comes from immunoSEQ multiplex PCR, and its TCRdb copy is limited to in-frame clones, with some not included. Counted here are some 100,000 clones, about 90% occurring once; the ten biggest clones make up 16%. The chain combines TRBV19 with TRBJ1-6; tentative D call: TRBD1 (5 bases). The receptor comes from an adult in good health. This sample comprised peripheral blood, obtained on day 0 of AZD1222 vaccination. Written as DNA, the CDR3 is TGTGCCAGTAGTATGGGGACCGATTCACCCCTCCACTTT. Translated, it gives CASSMGTDSPLHF.